A few counts support the clone carrying this T cell receptor beta chain. What it binds is unknown. These data originate in a study of T-cell reconstitution after alpha-beta-depleted transplantation in children. Whole-study results and caveats: Newly produced T cells mostly provided counts and TCRbeta diversity after one year, as hyperexpanded clones declined.

Germline CDR1 is MNHEY and CDR2 is SVGEGT. This CDR3 region has 18 residues. V trimming: 2 bases; J trimming: 2 bases; junction bases outside the gene matches: 7. This sample's TCRbeta library carried unique molecular identifier barcodes. TCRdb analysed the PCR reads with MiXCR anew, one entry per CDR3 protein. This table holds 240,000 or so distinct CDR3 sequences, roughly 8% found once. The TCR was taken from a male patient between 10 and 17 years old who had a stem cell transplant for acute lymphoblastic leukemia, so the T cells may come from the graft donor. Sequencing used PBMCs, mostly from graft donor cells, obtained 180 days after TCRalphabeta/CD19-depleted stem cell transplant. The chain combines TRBV6-2 or TRBV6-3 with TRBJ2-6; TRBD1 aligns across 9 bases. Here the CDR3 reads CASSYPRDRVAGANVLTF. CDR3 bases: TGTGCCAGCAGTTACCCCCGGGACAGGGTGGCTGGGGCCAACGTCCTGACTTTC.